Sequencing of this T cell receptor (beta chain) was carried out in a study of blood T cell repertoires in COVID-19. Sequencing was performed with immunoSEQ multiplex PCR; in TCRdb, only in-frame clones are kept and a portion is missing. The repertoire holds about 200,000 clones, 80% to 90% seen once, with more than 0.7% in the top ten. CDR1 SGHRS and CDR2 YFSETQ come from the germline V gene. Trimming cost V 5 bases and J 5 bases; bases outside gene matches: 5. The CDR3 has 15 residues. The receptor was isolated from a woman aged 70 to 79 with acute or convalescent COVID-19. Sequenced input: peripheral blood. The rearrangement joins TRBV5-1 to TRBJ1-4; 11 bases are shared with TRBD1. CDR3 nucleotides: TGCGCCAGCAGGGACAGGGGGCTATGGAATGAAAAACTGTTTTTT. Residues: CASRDRGLWNEKLFF.